A selection of T cell receptor beta chains follows, all from one sample in a study of cytomegalovirus exposure and HLA in healthy donors. The table came from immunoSEQ multiplex PCR; TCRdb's copy has only in-frame clones and leaves some out. The sample has some 36,000 clones; approximately 74% are singletons. The sample comprised PBMCs. These receptor sequences come from a man aged 25-45 years in good health and CMV-seronegative. Each CDR3 is given with its conserved first and last residue. A D gene is named only where the DNA matches it firmly. Clone size is stated in some rows and not others, as once, few, many or a class when expanded.

size | J | D | V | CDR3 | DNA
- | TRBJ2-5 | TRBD1 | TRBV5-8 | CASSFGTGMGENQETQYF | TGTGCCAGCAGCTTTGGGACAGGCATGGGGGAGAATCAAGAGACCCAGTACTTC
- | TRBJ2-2 | TRBD2 | TRBV15 | CATGTSGGATGELFF | TGTGCCACCGGAACTAGCGGGGGGGCCACCGGGGAGCTGTTTTTT
once | TRBJ1-1 | - | TRBV4-3 | CASSQAPKPGMNTEAFF | TGCGCCAGCAGCCAAGCCCCGAAACCAGGGATGAACACTGAAGCTTTCTTT
- | TRBJ1-1 | - | TRBV28 | CASSPEDSRLNTEAFF | TGTGCCAGCAGTCCCGAGGACAGCCGGTTGAACACTGAAGCTTTCTTT
- | TRBJ1-1 | - | TRBV6-5 | CASRQQNTEAFF | TGTGCCAGCAGACAACAGAACACTGAAGCTTTCTTT
once | TRBJ2-1 | TRBD1 | TRBV5-4 | CASSPGTGQFF | TGTGCCAGCAGCCCCGGGACAGGGCAGTTCTTC
- | TRBJ2-7 | - | TRBV5-1 | CASSLEPSEQYF | TGCGCCAGCAGCTTGGAGCCCTCCGAGCAGTACTTC
- | TRBJ1-2 | - | TRBV5-1 | CASSLWGTNYGYTF | TGCGCCAGCAGCTTGTGGGGCACCAACTATGGCTACACCTTC
- | TRBJ2-5 | TRBD2 | TRBV5-1 | CASSYLAGGRETQYF | TGCGCCAGCAGCTACTTAGCGGGAGGTCGAGAGACCCAGTACTTC
- | TRBJ2-7 | TRBD1 | TRBV19 | CASSYRGSSYEQYF | TGTGCCAGTAGTTACAGGGGGAGCTCCTACGAGCAGTACTTC
- | TRBJ1-4 | - | TRBV10-2 | CASRRGTATNEKLFF | TGCGCCAGCAGGAGGGGGACCGCAACTAATGAAAAACTGTTTTTT
once | TRBJ1-2 | - | TRBV5-1 | CASSQDSLYGYTF | TGCGCCAGCAGCCAGGACAGCCTGTATGGCTACACCTTC
- | TRBJ1-6 | TRBD1 | TRBV5-1 | CASRAPGTANSPLHF | TGCGCCAGCCGGGCCCCCGGGACAGCGAATTCACCCCTCCACTTT
- | TRBJ2-4 | - | TRBV29-1 | CSVVFGFTKNIQYF | TGCAGCGTTGTTTTCGGGTTCACCAAAAACATTCAGTACTTC
once | TRBJ1-2 | - | TRBV6-7 | CASSYSTTANYGYTF | TGTGCCAGCAGTTACTCGACTACAGCTAACTATGGCTACACCTTC
- | TRBJ2-1 | - | TRBV6-5 | CASSNSLNEQFF | TGTGCCAGCAGTAACTCCCTCAATGAGCAGTTCTTC
- | TRBJ1-6 | - | TRBV28 | CASSLDRNNSPLHF | TGTGCCAGCAGTTTGGACAGAAATAATTCACCCCTCCACTTT
- | TRBJ2-7 | TRBD1 | TRBV28 | CASSLGTGGFEQYF | TGTGCCAGCAGTTTAGGGACAGGGGGGTTCGAGCAGTACTTC
- | TRBJ1-3 | - | TRBV6-1 | CASSARGRSGNTIYF | TGTGCCAGCAGTGCTCGCGGCCGCTCTGGAAACACCATATATTTT
- | TRBJ2-3 | - | TRBV5-1 | CASSILRGGADTQYF | TGCGCCAGCAGCATACTTCGCGGGGGCGCAGATACGCAGTATTTT
- | TRBJ1-1 | - | TRBV28 | CASSPAKVSNTEAFF | TGTGCCAGCAGTCCAGCGAAAGTGTCGAACACTGAAGCTTTCTTT
- | TRBJ2-1 | - | TRBV9 | CASSRAGNSFYNEQFF | TGTGCCAGCAGCAGAGCCGGGAACTCCTTCTACAATGAGCAGTTCTTC
- | TRBJ1-4 | - | TRBV6-1 | CASRDKGMANEKLFF | TGTGCCAGCAGGGACAAGGGGATGGCTAATGAAAAACTGTTTTTT
- | TRBJ1-2 | - | TRBV2 | CASSGEDYGYTF | TGTGCCAGCAGTGGGGAGGACTATGGCTACACCTTC
- | TRBJ1-4 | - | TRBV7-9 | CASTEGTNEKLFF | TGTGCCAGCACGGAGGGGACTAATGAAAAACTGTTTTTT
once | TRBJ1-4 | TRBD1 | TRBV5-1 | CASRVGDRGPEKLFF | TGCGCCAGCAGGGTGGGGGACAGGGGGCCGGAAAAACTGTTTTTT
- | TRBJ1-1 | - | TRBV9 | CASSTTGYSNTEAFF | TGTGCCAGCAGCACAACAGGGTATAGTAACACTGAAGCTTTCTTT
- | TRBJ2-1 | TRBD1 | TRBV6-5 | CASSPDRGHYNEQFF | TGTGCCAGCAGCCCGGACAGGGGGCATTACAATGAGCAGTTCTTC
- | TRBJ2-7 | TRBD2 | TRBV7-2 | CASSEQAGGFEQYF | TGTGCCAGCAGCGAGCAGGCGGGGGGCTTCGAGCAGTACTTC
- | TRBJ1-2 | - | TRBV28 | CASTRGSRGYTF | TGTGCCAGCACTCGCGGTTCTCGGGGCTACACCTTC
many | TRBJ2-7 | TRBD1 | TRBV2 | CASRGQGSYEQYF | TGTGCCAGCAGGGGACAGGGGTCCTACGAGCAGTACTTC
medium-sized | TRBJ1-4 | - | TRBV4-1 | CASSPAGWGSNEKLFF | TGCGCCAGCAGCCCGGCGGGATGGGGGAGTAATGAAAAACTGTTTTTT
once | TRBJ2-1 | TRBD2 | TRBV4-1 | CASSQRTSGGDEQFF | TGCGCCAGCAGCCAGCGGACTAGCGGGGGGGATGAGCAGTTCTTC
- | TRBJ2-7 | - | TRBV29-1 | CSAGSLSTYEQYF | TGCAGCGCGGGGTCGCTTTCGACCTACGAGCAGTACTTC
- | TRBJ2-3 | TRBD2 | TRBV2 | CASSASGGAIDTQYF | TGTGCCAGCAGTGCTAGCGGGGGGGCAATAGATACGCAGTATTTT
- | TRBJ2-7 | - | TRBV21-1 | CASSKGNGNYEQYF | TGTGCCAGCAGCAAAGGCAACGGTAACTACGAGCAGTACTTC
- | TRBJ2-6 | TRBD1 | TRBV2 | CASSAPFGRTGVSGANVLTF | TGTGCCAGCAGTGCCCCCTTCGGGAGGACAGGGGTCTCTGGGGCCAACGTCCTGACTTTC
few | TRBJ2-6 | - | TRBV27 | CASSIFRSGANVLTF | TGTGCCAGCAGTATATTCAGGTCAGGGGCCAACGTCCTGACTTTC
- | TRBJ1-1 | - | TRBV11-3 | CASSLSRGTEAFF | TGTGCCAGCAGCTTGAGTCGGGGGACTGAAGCTTTCTTT
- | TRBJ1-2 | TRBD1 | TRBV28 | CASSSPTGRAIGGYTF | TGTGCCAGCAGTTCGCCGACAGGGCGCGCAATAGGTGGCTACACCTTC
few | TRBJ1-4 | - | TRBV13 | CASSSPPGEKLFF | TGTGCCAGCAGCTCCCCGCCGGGTGAAAAACTGTTTTTT
few | TRBJ2-7 | - | TRBV28 | CASSLGGYEQYF | TGTGCCAGCAGTTTAGGAGGCTACGAGCAGTACTTC
once | TRBJ2-3 | TRBD2 | TRBV29-1 | CSVDDVRGGSTDTQYF | TGCAGCGTTGACGATGTACGGGGGGGTAGCACAGATACGCAGTATTTT
- | TRBJ2-3 | - | TRBV7-9 | CASSQQAQNTDTQYF | TGTGCCAGCAGCCAGCAGGCCCAGAATACAGATACGCAGTATTTT
- | TRBJ1-4 | - | TRBV4-2 | CASSQKLAATDEKLFF | TGTGCCAGCAGCCAAAAACTGGCGGCGACGGATGAAAAACTGTTTTTT
- | TRBJ2-7 | - | TRBV7-2 | CASSTREPGQDEQYF | TGTGCCAGCAGCACCCGGGAACCAGGTCAGGACGAGCAGTACTTC
- | TRBJ2-7 | TRBD1 | TRBV7-8 | CASSLGRTGGAYEQYF | TGTGCCAGCAGCTTGGGACGGACAGGAGGTGCCTACGAGCAGTACTTC